These 18 T cell receptor beta chains were sequenced from one sample in a study of blood T cell repertoires in COVID-19. The assay was immunoSEQ multiplex PCR, and TCRdb's table has in-frame clones only and misses some. The data show some 250,000 clones, with 80% to 90% seen just once and over 1.5% held by the top ten. Sequenced input: PBMCs or T cells enriched from blood (not recorded which). These receptors came from a woman between 45 and 60 years old who had recovered from COVID-19.

The rearrangement joins TRBV9 to TRBJ2-7, with 9 bases fitting TRBD1. Germline assignment: CDR1 SGDLS and CDR2 YYNGEE. The CDR3 has 15 residues. Trimming took 5 bases from V and 4 from J; bases not matched to a gene: 10. The CDR3 DNA follows: TGTGCCAGCAGTGGGACCGGGACAGGGCCGTACGAGCAGTACTTC. Translated, it gives CASSGTGTGPYEQYF.

The rearrangement joins TRBV19 to TRBJ2-1; D is unclear. Trimming cost V 3 bases and J 0 bases, with 9 bases left between them. The CDR3 runs to 15 residues. Germline CDR1 is LNHDA and CDR2 is SQIVND (reference sequence). As DNA, the CDR3 is TGTGCCAGTAGTATCGAGCGCAGCTCCTACAATGAGCAGTTCTTC. This encodes CASSIERSSYNEQFF. Using reference TRBV19 and TRBJ2-1 for the parts outside the CDR3, the full variable domain is DGGITQSPKYLFRKEGQNVTLSCEQNLNHDAMYWYRQDPGQGLRLIYYSQIVNDFQKGDIAEGYSVSREKKESFPLTVTSAQKNPTAFYLCASSIERSSYNEQFFGPGTRLTVL.

This clone was observed once. V is TRBV5-1 and J is TRBJ1-5; a possible D gene is TRBD1 (6 bases). Trimming left V 4 bases short and J 7 bases short, with 12 bases between. Germline CDR1 reads SGHRS; CDR2 reads YFSETQ. The length of the CDR3 is 13 residues. The CDR3 here is CASSVNREQPQHF. CDR3 nucleotides: TGCGCCAGCAGCGTAAACAGGGAGCAGCCCCAGCATTTT.

This sequence joins TRBV18 and TRBJ1-1; 7 bases map to TRBD1. Germline loops: CDR1 KGHSH, CDR2 LQKENI. V was clipped by 5 bases and J by 5 bases; unmatched bases: 11. This CDR3 comprises 15 residues. The CDR3, as DNA: TGTGCCAGCTCAAGCCAATTACAGGGGACGACTGAAGCTTTCTTT. Its protein is CASSSQLQGTTEAFF.

The chain joins TRBV5-1 to TRBJ1-3; TRBD1 is a possible D gene (6 bases). Trimming shortened V by 4 bases and J by 2 bases, and 10 bases separated the two germline ends. The CDR3 totals 14 residues. The germline CDR1 and CDR2 sequences are SGHRS and YFSETQ. The CDR3 sequence: CASSPQGTGNTIYF. The CDR3 nucleotides read TGCGCCAGCAGCCCACAGGGAACTGGAAACACCATATATTTT.

V and J are TRBV19 and TRBJ1-6, with TRBD1 as a possible D gene (6 bases). The CDR3 sequence is 15 residues long. Germline CDR1 is LNHDA and CDR2 is SQIVND (reference sequence). Trimming pared 3 bases from V and 10 bases from J, leaving 16 bases between. CDR3 amino acids: CASSIMAARGSPLHF. CDR3 sequence (DNA): TGTGCCAGTAGTATTATGGCCGCCAGGGGATCACCCCTCCACTTT.

Only one count was recorded for this clone. The chain combines TRBV4-1 with TRBJ2-1; 8 bases align to TRBD2. Losses at the gene ends were 0 bases for V and 0 bases for J; bases not matched to a gene: 4. The length of the CDR3 is 17 residues. CDR1 MGHRA and CDR2 YSYEKL come from the germline V gene. As DNA, the CDR3 is TGCGCCAGCAGCCAAGAGCCAGCGGGAGTCTCCTACAATGAGCAGTTCTTC. It codes for CASSQEPAGVSYNEQFF.

This clone was counted a single time. J is TRBJ1-6 and V is TRBV5-1; TRBD1 matches at 8 bases. The CDR3 is made up of 15 amino acids. With V trimmed by 4 bases and J by 8 bases, 8 bases remained unmatched. The germline V gene has CDR1 SGHRS and CDR2 YFSETQ. CDR3 DNA sequence: TGCGCCAGCAGCCCGTTGGACAGGGCTCATTCACCCCTCCACTTT. Translated, it gives CASSPLDRAHSPLHF.

V usage is TRBV5-4 and J usage is TRBJ2-1, with 9 bases matching TRBD2. The V gene's germline CDR1 is SGHNT and CDR2 YYREEE (reference sequence). V was pared by 0 bases and J by 9 bases, with 7 bases of the junction left unmatched. CDR3 length equals 15 residues. CDR3 sequence: CASSLEREAGSEQFF. CDR3 sequence (DNA): TGTGCCAGCAGCTTGGAGCGGGAGGCTGGTAGTGAGCAGTTCTTC.

This clone was found once. The chain combines TRBV2 with TRBJ1-5; D gene unclear. In germline, CDR1 is SNHLY, CDR2 FYNNEI. V lost 9 bases, J lost 5 bases, and 5 bases lay in between. The CDR3 is 10 amino acids. CDR3 residues: CARVDQPQHF. In nucleotides, the CDR3 is TGTGCCAGAGTAGATCAGCCCCAGCATTTT.

V gene TRBV27 combines with J gene TRBJ2-7; 12 bases match TRBD1. CDR1 is MNHEY and CDR2 is SMNVEV in the germline V gene (reference sequence). The CDR3 is made up of 15 amino acids. V shed 3 bases and J 4 bases; nucleotides not matched to a gene: 4. CDR3 residues: CASSFGTGGRYEQYF. CDR3 in DNA: TGTGCCAGCAGTTTCGGGACAGGGGGCAGGTACGAGCAGTACTTC.

The gene calls are TRBV19 and TRBJ2-3, with D tentatively TRBD2 (5 bases). CDR3 length equals 15 residues. The ends were cut back, 1 base at V and 2 bases at J, with 10 bases in the middle. The germline gives CDR1 LNHDA, CDR2 SQIVND (reference sequence). The CDR3 DNA reads as TGTGCCAGTAGTATAGGAGGGCGACCCACAGATACGCAGTATTTT. Amino acid sequence: CASSIGGRPTDTQYF. The variable domain in full, completed from reference TRBV19 and TRBJ2-3, reads DGGITQSPKYLFRKEGQNVTLSCEQNLNHDAMYWYRQDPGQGLRLIYYSQIVNDFQKGDIAEGYSVSREKKESFPLTVTSAQKNPTAFYLCASSIGGRPTDTQYFGPGTRLTVL.

The J gene is TRBJ2-7, the V gene TRBV28, with D tentatively TRBD1 (6 bases). This CDR3 is 14 amino acids long. With 2 bases removed from V and 3 bases from J, the gap between germline ends came to 11 bases. The germline CDR1 and CDR2 sequences are MDHEN and SYDVKM. CDR3: CASSLRPGVYEQYF. For the CDR3, the DNA is TGTGCCAGCAGTTTACGGCCAGGGGTCTACGAGCAGTACTTC.

V is TRBV28 and J is TRBJ2-3; a weak D match, TRBD2 (6 bases). V lost 6 bases to trimming and J lost 7 bases, with 11 bases between them. Germline loops: CDR1 MDHEN, CDR2 SYDVKM. This CDR3 has 12 amino acids. CDR3 protein: CASSSGFNTQYF. CDR3 sequence (DNA): TGTGCCAGCAGCAGCGGGTTCAATACGCAGTATTTT.

The V gene is TRBV24-1, the J gene TRBJ2-7; tentative D call: TRBD1 (5 bases). The germline V gene has CDR1 KGHDR and CDR2 SFDVKD. The CDR3 is 13 amino acids. The germline V and J ends were trimmed by 9 bases and 3 bases, with 14 bases remaining between them. The CDR3 reads CATSDGAFYEQYF. In DNA form, the CDR3 reads TGTGCCACCTCGGATGGGGCCTTCTACGAGCAGTACTTC.

V gene TRBV11-2 combines with J gene TRBJ2-3, with 12 bases identical to TRBD2. The V and J ends lost 2 bases and 6 bases, in that order; junction bases with no gene match: 9. The CDR3 covers 17 residues. Germline V gene lookup returns CDR1 SGHAT and CDR2 FQNNGV. CDR3 in DNA: TGTGCCAGCAGCTTAACTCTAGCGGGAGGGTTTTCGGATACGCAGTATTTT. Encoded protein: CASSLTLAGGFSDTQYF.

The J gene is TRBJ2-3, the V gene TRBV2; 8 nucleotides align to TRBD1. Germline assignment: CDR1 SNHLY and CDR2 FYNNEI. With 4 bases clipped from V and 7 bases from J, the junction kept 4 bases outside the gene matches. The CDR3 length is 13 residues. In DNA form, the CDR3 reads TGTGCCAGCAGTGGGCAGGGGGCGAATACGCAGTATTTT. This translates into CASSGQGANTQYF.

The genes are TRBV4-1 and TRBJ2-7, with D perhaps TRBD2 (5 bases). Germline V CDR1 and CDR2: MGHRA, YSYEKL. The CDR3 contains 14 residues. The V end was cut by 0 bases, the J end by 6 bases, with 12 bases between. CDR3 loop: CASSQEATAGEQYF. CDR3 nucleotides: TGCGCCAGCAGCCAAGAGGCGACGGCGGGCGAGCAGTACTTC.